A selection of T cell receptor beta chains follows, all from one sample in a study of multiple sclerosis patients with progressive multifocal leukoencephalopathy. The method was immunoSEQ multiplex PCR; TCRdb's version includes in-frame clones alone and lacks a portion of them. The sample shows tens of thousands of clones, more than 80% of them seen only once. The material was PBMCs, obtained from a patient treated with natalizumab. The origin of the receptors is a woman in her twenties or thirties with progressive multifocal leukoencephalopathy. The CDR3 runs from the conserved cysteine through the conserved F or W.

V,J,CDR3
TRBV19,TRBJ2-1,CASSIARGINEQFF
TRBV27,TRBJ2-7,CASSRGQGRSYEQYF
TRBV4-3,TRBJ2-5,CASSIRAQETQYF
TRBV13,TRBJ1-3,CASSSYFPGTQGSGNTIYF
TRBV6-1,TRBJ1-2,CASTTQWGDYGYTF
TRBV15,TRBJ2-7,CATSREATYEQYF
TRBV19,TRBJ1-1,CASSMTGANTEAFF
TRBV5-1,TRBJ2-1,CASSIQGGNYNEQFF
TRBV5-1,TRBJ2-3,CASSLGGSPDTQYF
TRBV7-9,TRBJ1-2,CASSPGPGGYGYTF
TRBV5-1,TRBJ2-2,CASSLSRGPRTGELFF
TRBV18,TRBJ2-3,CASLRGRDTQYF
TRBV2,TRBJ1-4,CASSMKQLNEKLFF
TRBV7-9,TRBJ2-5,CASSWSSGQETQYF
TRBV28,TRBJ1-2,CATLPGTVLYGYTF
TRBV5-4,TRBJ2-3,CASSTTSGKIDTQYF
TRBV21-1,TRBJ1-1,CASSIGPRDTEAFF
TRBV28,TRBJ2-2,CASREQGINTGELFF
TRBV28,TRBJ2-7,CASSLSPGGYEQYF
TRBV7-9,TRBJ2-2,CASSSWTGDFTGELFF
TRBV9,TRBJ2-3,CASSVVSTDTQYF
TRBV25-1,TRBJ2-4,CASSTGHWGIQYF
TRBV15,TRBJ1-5,CATSAGQNSNQPQHF
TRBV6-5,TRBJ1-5,CASSPSGDQPQHF
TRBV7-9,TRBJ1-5,CASSFGVAGTDHNQPQHF
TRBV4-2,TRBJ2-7,CASSQEPRGLSYEQYF
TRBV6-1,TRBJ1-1,CASSDPDRPHEAFF
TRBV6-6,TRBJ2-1,CASSYSRTYNEQFF
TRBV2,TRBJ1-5,CASSATATQPQHF
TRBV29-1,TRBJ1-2,CSVGERDLTYGYTF
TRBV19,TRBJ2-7,CASTPGDSYEQYF
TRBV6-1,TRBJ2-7,CASSEGATAVYEQYF
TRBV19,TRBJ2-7,CVSSRTGVYEQYF
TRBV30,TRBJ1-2,CAWSPPGRRSNYGYTF
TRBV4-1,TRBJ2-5,CASSQYGQEEETQYF
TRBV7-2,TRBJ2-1,CASSLVDRILRNEQFF
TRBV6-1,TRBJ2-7,CASSAADHTYEQYF
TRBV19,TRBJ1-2,CASSLDRNYGYTF
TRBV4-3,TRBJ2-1,CASSQEVRGHPRFF
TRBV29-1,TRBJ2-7,CSVLGRTGGGYEQYF
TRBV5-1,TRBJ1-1,CASSLTGNTEAFF
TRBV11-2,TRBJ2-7,CASSLVGQSYEQYF
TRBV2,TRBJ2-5,CASGRTIQETQYF
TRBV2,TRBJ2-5,CAGEGGGETQYF
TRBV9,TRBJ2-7,CASSPHRGLVPF
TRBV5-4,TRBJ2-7,CASSVDSYEQYF
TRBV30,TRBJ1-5,CAWSESGNQPQHF
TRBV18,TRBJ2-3,CASSSGTGGDTQYF
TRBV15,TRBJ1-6,CATSRDAQGRNSPLHF
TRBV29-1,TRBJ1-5,CSVSDREGEAQHF
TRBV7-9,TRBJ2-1,CASSLLRPGLDYNEQFF
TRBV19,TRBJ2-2,CASSIPGTLNTGELFF
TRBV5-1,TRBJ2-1,CASSPDGYNEQFF
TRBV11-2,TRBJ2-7,CASSLGQGLHEQYF